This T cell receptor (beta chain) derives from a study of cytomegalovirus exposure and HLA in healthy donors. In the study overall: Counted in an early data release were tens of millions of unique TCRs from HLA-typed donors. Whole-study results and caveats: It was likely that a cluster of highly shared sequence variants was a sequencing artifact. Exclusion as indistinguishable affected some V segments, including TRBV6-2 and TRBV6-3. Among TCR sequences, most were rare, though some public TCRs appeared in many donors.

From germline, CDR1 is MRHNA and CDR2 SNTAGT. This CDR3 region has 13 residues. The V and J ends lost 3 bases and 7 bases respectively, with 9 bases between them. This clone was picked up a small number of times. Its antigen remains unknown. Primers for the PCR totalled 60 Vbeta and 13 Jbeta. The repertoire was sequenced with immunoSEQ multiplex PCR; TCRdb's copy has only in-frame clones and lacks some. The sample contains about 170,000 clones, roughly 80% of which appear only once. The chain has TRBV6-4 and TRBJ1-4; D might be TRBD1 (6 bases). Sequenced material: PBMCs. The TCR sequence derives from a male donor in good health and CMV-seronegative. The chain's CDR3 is CASSEGASEKLFF. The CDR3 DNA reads TGTGCCAGCAGTGAGGGGGCGAGTGAAAAACTGTTTTTT.